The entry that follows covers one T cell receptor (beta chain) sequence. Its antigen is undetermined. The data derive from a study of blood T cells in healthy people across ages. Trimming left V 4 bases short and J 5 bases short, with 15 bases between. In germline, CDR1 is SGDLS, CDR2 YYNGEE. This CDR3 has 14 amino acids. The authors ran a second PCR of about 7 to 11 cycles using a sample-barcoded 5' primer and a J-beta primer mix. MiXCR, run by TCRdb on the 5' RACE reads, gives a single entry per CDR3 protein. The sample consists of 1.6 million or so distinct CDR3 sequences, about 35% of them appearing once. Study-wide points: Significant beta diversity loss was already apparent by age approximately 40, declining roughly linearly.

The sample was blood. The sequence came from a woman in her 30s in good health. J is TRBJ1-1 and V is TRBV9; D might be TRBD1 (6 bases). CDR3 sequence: CASSSHGGGTEAFF. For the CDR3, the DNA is TGTGCCAGCAGCTCCCACGGGGGCGGAACTGAAGCTTTCTTT.